This T cell receptor (beta chain) was documented in a study (dated by TCRdb to the mid-2010s). For the wider study: The study examined whether tumor-infiltrating Tregs in breast cancer are drawn from blood Tregs or arise in situ by conversion from other CD4+ T cell subsets. The investigation overall reported the following: Tumor memory CD4+ T cell TCR gene usage was found to cluster with blood and lymph node memory CD4+ cells and with lymph node naive CD4+ cells. Validation in the larger cohort was restricted to a single TCR beta V-J rearrangement rather than whole repertoires. The greatest overlap of tumor-infiltrating Treg TCR alpha and beta sequences was with tumor naive CD4+ T cells, followed next by blood naive CD4+ T cells.

This clonotype was observed a handful of times. Its antigen is currently not known. Base qualities were left out, and no much larger clone turns up one base away. Full-length TCR variable regions were amplified by 5' RACE PCR with constant-region reverse primers, followed by semi-nested PCR with Nested Universal Primer A. The ReliaPrep RNA Cell Miniprep System was used to extract total RNA, which was then reverse transcribed into 5'RACE-ready cDNA with the SMARTer RACE 5'/3' Kit. An Illumina MiSeq was used to sequence the full-length TCR alpha and beta libraries, which had been barcoded with multiplex adaptors. On the authors' methods: For each of nine subset-tissue groups, sequencing data from the five patients were pooled, and the groups were compared by unsupervised clustering of TCR gene usage. The Morisita-Horn index was used to calculate repertoire similarity, with shared sequences weighted according to their contribution to each repertoire. TCRdb itself trimmed the public reads at Q25 with fastp, ran MiXCR and retained productive beta chains. Entries that share a CDR3 protein sequence are merged under the most common genes and DNA. The V and J calls and clone size are TCRdb's, not the authors'. The sample includes around 34,000 distinct CDR3 sequences, with approximately 30% observed a single time. The leading ten clones occupy 2% to 2.5% of the sample.

CD4+CD25+CD127-/low cells were isolated as Tregs. Tregs, naive and memory CD4+ T cells from tumor, blood and ipsilateral draining lymph nodes of a few breast cancer patients underwent full-length TCR alpha and beta sequencing. Tumor tissue and lymph nodes from ipsilateral axillary dissection were perfused with PBS, minced and digested with collagenase I and hyaluronidase. A purity exceeding 90% was confirmed by FACS for the sorted cell populations. CDR1 is given as MNHNS and CDR2 as SASEGT, both from the germline V gene. A distance of 17 bases separates the germline ends of V and J, which lose 5 bases and 2 bases respectively. The CDR3 goes from the cysteine to the phenylalanine over 16 residues. Only the CDR3 region is kept as DNA, spanning 48 bases read in frame from base 1.

Sequencing used tumor-infiltrating Tregs sorted from the breast tumor. The clonotype originates from a female donor with breast cancer. Rearrangement joined TRBV6-1 to TRBJ2-3; the D gene assignment is perhaps TRBD1 or TRBD2, with each matching 5 bases. Read as DNA, the sequence is TGTGCCAGCAGTTCCCGGGACCGAAGCCTCACAGATACGCAGTATTTT. This is translated as CASSSRDRSLTDTQYF.